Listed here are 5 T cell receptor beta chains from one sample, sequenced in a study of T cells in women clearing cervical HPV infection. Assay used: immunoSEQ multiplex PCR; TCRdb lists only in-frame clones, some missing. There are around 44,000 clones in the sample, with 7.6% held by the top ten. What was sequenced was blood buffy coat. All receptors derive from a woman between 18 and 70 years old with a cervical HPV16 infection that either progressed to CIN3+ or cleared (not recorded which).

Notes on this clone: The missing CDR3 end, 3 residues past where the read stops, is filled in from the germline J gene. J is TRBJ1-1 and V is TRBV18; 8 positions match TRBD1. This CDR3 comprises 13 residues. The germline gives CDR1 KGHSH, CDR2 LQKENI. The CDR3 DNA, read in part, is TGTGCCAGCTCACCACCAGGACAGGGCAGA. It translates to CASSPPGQGR. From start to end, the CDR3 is CASSPPGQGRAFF.

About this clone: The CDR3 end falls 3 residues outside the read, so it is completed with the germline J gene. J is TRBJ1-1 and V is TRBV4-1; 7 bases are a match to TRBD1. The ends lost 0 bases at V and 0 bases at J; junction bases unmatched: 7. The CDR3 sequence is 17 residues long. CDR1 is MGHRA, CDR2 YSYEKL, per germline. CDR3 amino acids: CASSQDHGTEMNTEAFF. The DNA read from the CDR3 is TGCGCCAGCAGCCAAGATCACGGGACAGAAATGAACACTGAA.

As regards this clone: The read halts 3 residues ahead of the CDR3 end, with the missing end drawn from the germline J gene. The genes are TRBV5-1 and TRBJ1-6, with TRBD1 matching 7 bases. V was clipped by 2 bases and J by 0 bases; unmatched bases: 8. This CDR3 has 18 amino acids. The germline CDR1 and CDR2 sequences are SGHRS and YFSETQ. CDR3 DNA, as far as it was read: TGCGCCAGCAGCTTATCCGGGACAGCTCTCTCCTATAATTCACCC. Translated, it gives CASSLSGTALSYNSP. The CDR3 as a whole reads CASSLSGTALSYNSPLHF.

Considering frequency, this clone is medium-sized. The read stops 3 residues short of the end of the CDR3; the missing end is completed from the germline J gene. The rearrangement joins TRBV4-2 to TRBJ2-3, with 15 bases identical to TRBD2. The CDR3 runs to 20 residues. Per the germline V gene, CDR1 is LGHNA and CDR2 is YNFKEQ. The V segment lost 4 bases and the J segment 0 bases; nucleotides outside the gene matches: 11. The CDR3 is CASSPGTSGGLYTSTDTQYF. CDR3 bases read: TGTGCCAGCAGCCCGGGGACTAGCGGGGGGCTATACACTAGCACAGATACG.

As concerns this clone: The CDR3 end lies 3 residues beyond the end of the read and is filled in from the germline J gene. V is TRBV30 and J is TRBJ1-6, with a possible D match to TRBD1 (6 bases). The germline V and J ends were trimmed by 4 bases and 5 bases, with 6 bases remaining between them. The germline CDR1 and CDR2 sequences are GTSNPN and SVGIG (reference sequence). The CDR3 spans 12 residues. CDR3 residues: CAWNRDNSPLHF. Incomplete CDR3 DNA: TGTGCCTGGAACAGGGATAATTCACCC.